These 32 T cell receptor beta chains were all obtained from the same sample, sequenced in a study of beta chain features in type 1 diabetes. The study reverse transcribed the entire isolated RNA, so it sequenced expressed TCRB transcripts. The data were produced by immunoSEQ multiplex PCR, yet TCRdb's version contains in-frame clones alone and is incomplete. Altogether under 250,000 clones are present, about a tenth being singletons, with the ten largest covering 1% to 1.5%. The sequencing input was central memory CD4+ T cells from blood. The receptors here all came from a man aged 18 to 29 in good health.

The chain uses TRBV14 and TRBJ2-5, with a possible D match to TRBD1 (5 bases). The J call is doubtful: the DNA matches TRBJ2-7 better. CDR1 and CDR2 (germline): SGHDN, FVKESK. This CDR3 is built from 15 residues. The CDR3 spells CASSQGGRSSYEQYF. DNA for the CDR3: TGTGCCAGCAGCCAAGGGGGCCGGAGCTCCTACGAGCAGTACTTC.

As concerns this clone: This likely traces to a read error, being one base from a far larger clone. Written as DNA, the CDR3 is TGCTGCGTTGGAGAGGGTAGCGACTCCTACGAGCAGTACTTC. It translates to CCVGEGSDSYEQYF. The chain carries TRBV29-1 and TRBJ2-7; maybe TRBD2 (5 bases). Germline CDR1 is SQVTM and CDR2 is ANQGSEA. The CDR3 has 14 amino acids.

The sample holds a few counts of this clone. The rearrangement joins TRBV6-1 to TRBJ2-7; TRBD2 aligns across 11 bases. CDR3 size: 15 residues. In germline, CDR1 is MNHNS, CDR2 SASEGT. Trimming at V came to 3 bases and at J to 2 bases, leaving 3 bases not matched to a gene. The CDR3 bases are TGTGCCAGCAGTGACGGGACTAGCGGTACCTACGAGCAGTACTTC. Its protein product is CASSDGTSGTYEQYF.

This clone has a count of ten or more. This chain's CDR3 is CASSSPGRDPKQYF. CDR3 sequence (DNA): TGTGCCAGCAGTTCCCCCGGACGGGACCCCAAGCAGTACTTC. The J gene is TRBJ2-7, the V gene TRBV28; D may match TRBD1 or TRBD2 (5 bases each). The germline V gene encodes CDR1 MDHEN and CDR2 SYDVKM. The V end lost 4 bases, the J end lost 8 bases, and 18 bases lay between the germline ends. This CDR3 region has 14 residues.

This clone was found a few times. CDR3 in DNA: TGTGCCAGCAGTTTAGACAGGGTCTCTGAAGCTTTCTTT. Translation gives CASSLDRVSEAFF. The chain combines TRBV27 with TRBJ1-1; 7 bases agree with TRBD1. V trimming: 2 bases; J trimming: 6 bases; junction bases outside the gene matches: 3. This CDR3 spans 13 amino acids. Looked up from germline, CDR1 is MNHEY and CDR2 is SMNVEV (reference sequence).

This clone appeared a few times. The chain combines TRBV30 with TRBJ2-3, with D perhaps matching TRBD1 (6 bases). The V end lost 2 bases, the J end lost 2 bases, and 8 bases lay between the germline ends. Germline lookup yields CDR1 GTSNPN and CDR2 SVGIG (reference sequence). CDR3 length: 13 residues. CDR3 loop: CAWSTGITDTQYF. CDR3 nucleotides: TGTGCCTGGAGTACAGGGATCACAGATACGCAGTATTTT.

The chain is built from TRBV7-9 and TRBJ2-1; 14 nucleotides match TRBD2. Per germline, CDR1 SEHNR and CDR2 FQNEAQ (reference sequence). The junction had 4 bases not matched to a gene; V was cut back by 5 bases and J by 4 bases. The CDR3 runs 16 residues. The DNA for the CDR3 is TGTGCCAGCAGCCGGACTAGCGGGAGGCCGTACAATGAGCAGTTCTTC. Protein sequence: CASSRTSGRPYNEQFF.

The V gene is TRBV29-1, the J gene TRBJ2-6; D possibly uses TRBD1 or TRBD2 (5 bases each). Germline V gene sequence: CDR1 SQVTM, CDR2 ANQGSEA. This CDR3 is 14 amino acids long. V lost 3 bases, J lost 2 bases, and 8 bases lay in between. The CDR3 coding sequence is TGCAGCGTTGAGGGGGACGCTGGGGCCAACGTCCTGACTTTC. Protein: CSVEGDAGANVLTF.

The sample holds one count of this clone. The chain uses TRBV9 and TRBJ2-2; D gene unclear. Trimming removed 4 bases at V and 6 bases at J, with 13 bases between. The CDR3 is 14 residues long. Germline V gene lookup returns CDR1 SGDLS and CDR2 YYNGEE. This CDR3 reads CASSPRREAGELFF. The CDR3 DNA reads as TGTGCCAGCAGCCCTCGCAGAGAGGCCGGGGAGCTGTTTTTT.

The V and J genes are TRBV30 and TRBJ2-3, with D perhaps given as TRBD1 or TRBD2 (5 bases each). The V end lost 3 bases, the J end lost 6 bases, and 16 bases lay between the germline ends. The CDR3 length is 14 residues. CDR1 and CDR2 from the germline V gene are GTSNPN and SVGIG (reference sequence). The DNA of the CDR3 is TGTGCCTGGAGGGTGGGGGTGTCAGGGGATACGCAGTATTTT. Translated, it gives CAWRVGVSGDTQYF.

In its sample, this clone was seen a few times. V usage is TRBV6-1 and J usage is TRBJ2-5; D ambiguous. Germline V gene data show CDR1 as MNHNS and CDR2 as SASEGT. The CDR3 spans 14 residues. V was trimmed by 3 bases and J by 4 bases, leaving 12 bases between them. CDR3 nucleotide sequence: TGTGCCAGCAGTGATTGGTACGTTGCAGAGACCCAGTACTTC. This encodes CASSDWYVAETQYF.

This sequence joins TRBV6-6 and TRBJ2-7; D uncertain. CDR3 size: 12 residues. Germline loops: CDR1 MNHNY, CDR2 SVGAGI (reference sequence). V was trimmed by 5 bases and J by 3 bases, leaving 8 bases between them. CDR3 region: CASSPVDYEQYF. Here the CDR3 DNA reads TGTGCCAGCAGTCCGGTCGACTACGAGCAGTACTTC.

The rearrangement uses TRBV4-2 and TRBJ1-1; 7 bases agree with TRBD1. Germline V gives CDR1 LGHNA, CDR2 YNFKEQ. The J segment lost 3 bases and the V segment lost 0 bases, leaving 13 bases of the junction unmatched. The CDR3 runs 18 residues. This chain's CDR3 is CASSQDPPTGRVDTEAFF. The CDR3 nucleotides read TGTGCCAGCAGCCAAGACCCTCCGACAGGGCGAGTCGACACTGAAGCTTTCTTT.

V and J are TRBV2 and TRBJ2-5; D perhaps matches TRBD2 (5 bases). The V gene lost 5 bases and the J gene lost 4 bases, with 14 bases spanning the gap. The germline CDR1 and CDR2 sequences are SNHLY and FYNNEI. The CDR3 totals 14 residues. The CDR3 reads CASSREGGPETQYF. The CDR3 DNA reads TGTGCCAGCAGTCGAGAGGGCGGTCCAGAGACCCAGTACTTC.

The chain combines TRBV29-1 with TRBJ1-1; perhaps TRBD1 as D (5 bases). Germline V gene sequence: CDR1 SQVTM, CDR2 ANQGSEA. The germline V and J ends were trimmed by 6 bases and 0 bases, with 8 bases remaining between them. The CDR3 covers 12 residues. The DNA for the CDR3 is TGCAGCGTGAAGGACATGAACACTGAAGCTTTCTTT. Translating it yields CSVKDMNTEAFF.

This clone was seen ten or more times. The V call is TRBV27, the J call TRBJ2-1; no definite D call. From germline, CDR1 is MNHEY and CDR2 SMNVEV (reference sequence). Trimming removed 7 bases from V and 0 bases from J, with 13 bases in between. The CDR3 is made up of 15 amino acids. The CDR3 region has the DNA TGTGCCAGCACCCCCCGGGCTAGCTCCTACAATGAGCAGTTCTTC. Translated, it gives CASTPRASSYNEQFF.

This clone was seen repeatedly, ten times or more. The chain uses TRBV18 and TRBJ2-1; D gene unclear. This CDR3 is built from 13 residues. The germline gives CDR1 KGHSH, CDR2 LQKENI. V was trimmed by 0 bases and J by 8 bases, leaving 8 bases between them. The CDR3 spells CASSPPNGDEQFF. The CDR3 DNA sequence: TGTGCCAGCTCACCACCCAATGGGGATGAGCAGTTCTTC.

This clone was seen a few times. The same CDR3 is also encoded by other DNA sequences in this sample. The J gene is TRBJ2-7, the V gene TRBV7-2, with D hard to call. Germline CDR1 and CDR2: SGHTA and FQGNSA. This CDR3 comprises 14 residues. Deletions cut 1 base from V and 0 bases from J, with 7 bases between. Here the CDR3 reads CASSLERSSYEQYF. The CDR3, as DNA: TGTGCCAGCAGCTTAGAGAGGAGCTCCTACGAGCAGTACTTC.

This clone was counted a few times. This chain connects TRBV11-2 to TRBJ1-4, with D unclear. CDR1 is SGHAT, CDR2 FQNNGV, per germline. Trimming removed 5 bases at V and 8 bases at J, with 12 bases between. The CDR3 runs to 13 residues. The CDR3 loop is CASSPIGREKLFF. DNA of the CDR3: TGTGCCAGCAGCCCGATAGGGCGGGAAAAACTGTTTTTT.

This clone came up a few times. Given a far larger clone just one base away, this is likely a sequencing read error. This chain uses TRBV19 with TRBJ2-7; D may correspond to TRBD1 or TRBD2 (5 bases each). The CDR3 sequence is 16 residues long. CDR1 is LNHDA and CDR2 is SQIVND in the germline V gene (reference sequence). V dropped 6 bases and J dropped 5 bases, with 23 bases sitting between them. This CDR3 reads CASRGRRDGNRDEQYF. As DNA, the CDR3 is TGTGCCAGTAGGGGCCGCCGGGACGGAAATAGAGACGAGCAGTACTTC. Combining the CDR3 with reference TRBV19 and TRBJ2-7 gives the whole variable domain DGGITQSPKYLFRKEGQNVTLSCEQNLNHDAMYWYRQDPGQGLRLIYYSQIVNDFQKGDIAEGYSVSREKKESFPLTVTSAQKNPTAFYLCASRGRRDGNRDEQYFGPGTRLTVT.

This clone was picked up many times. The chain has TRBV7-3 and TRBJ2-2, with D perhaps matching TRBD2 (5 bases). V was pared by 5 bases and J by 6 bases, with 10 bases between. The CDR3 spans 13 residues. Germline V CDR1 and CDR2: SGHTA, FQGTGA. The chain's CDR3 is CASSAKEAGELFF. DNA for the CDR3: TGTGCCAGCAGCGCGAAGGAGGCCGGGGAGCTGTTTTTT.

This clone was recorded a few times. V is TRBV5-1 and J is TRBJ2-7; D gene unclear. V gave up 1 base and J gave up 2 bases, with 10 bases separating them. Germline values: CDR1 SGHRS, CDR2 YFSETQ. The length of the CDR3 is 14 residues. The DNA of the CDR3 is TGCGCCAGCAGCTTGAACAAGGAAACCTACGAGCAGTACTTC. It translates to CASSLNKETYEQYF.

The genes are TRBV21-1 and TRBJ2-1. TRBV21-1 corresponds to a pseudogene. The CDR3 has 13 residues. CDR3 in amino acids: CASSEWGNNEQFF. The CDR3 DNA reads TGTGCCAGCAGTGAGTGGGGGAACAATGAGCAGTTCTTC.

The chain recombines TRBV4-3 with TRBJ2-3; TRBD1 might be the D (6 bases). The CDR3 totals 14 residues. In germline, CDR1 is LGHNA, CDR2 YSLEER. V was clipped by 0 bases and J by 7 bases, with 11 bases between them. The CDR3 DNA reads TGCGCCAGCAGCCAAGACAGGGGCGGTCATACGCAGTATTTT. Protein sequence: CASSQDRGGHTQYF.

V usage is TRBV7-2 and J usage is TRBJ2-3; D ambiguous. Germline V lookup: CDR1 SGHTA, CDR2 FQGNSA. The CDR3 totals 12 residues. Trimming stripped 7 bases from V and 2 bases from J, with 7 bases between. CDR3 in amino acids: CASTLNTDTQYF. The CDR3 DNA reads as TGTGCCAGCACCTTGAACACAGATACGCAGTATTTT.

CDR3: CASSPDRTGAKNIQYF. CDR3 in DNA: TGTGCCAGCAGCCCGGATAGGACAGGAGCCAAAAACATTCAGTACTTC. The chain is built from TRBV7-2 and TRBJ2-4, with 7 bases that match TRBD1. Germline loops: CDR1 SGHTA, CDR2 FQGNSA. J was trimmed by 0 bases and V by 5 bases; bases with no gene match: 7. This CDR3 has 16 residues.

The table lists this clone with a few counts. The chain employs TRBV6-5 and TRBJ1-2; D not certain. Germline lookup yields CDR1 MNHEY and CDR2 SVGAGI. V dropped 6 bases and J dropped 4 bases, with 6 bases sitting between them. The CDR3 is made up of 11 amino acids. CDR3 amino acids: CASSSGYGYTF. The CDR3 region has the DNA TGTGCCAGCAGCTCCGGCTATGGCTACACCTTC.

This chain joins TRBV5-1 and TRBJ2-5; D call uncertain. V lost 1 base to trimming and J lost 2 bases, with 6 bases between them. CDR3 length equals 13 residues. From germline, CDR1 is SGHRS and CDR2 YFSETQ. CDR3 DNA: TGCGCCAGCAGCTTGTCAGCACAAGAGACCCAGTACTTC. Amino acids: CASSLSAQETQYF.

The chain recombines TRBV10-3 with TRBJ1-2, with unresolved D. Per the germline V gene, CDR1 is ENHRY and CDR2 is SYGVKD. The germline V and J ends were trimmed by 6 bases and 5 bases, with 7 bases remaining between them. The CDR3 extends over 11 amino acids. This CDR3 reads CAIRVEYGYTF. The CDR3 DNA follows: TGTGCCATCAGGGTGGAGTATGGCTACACCTTC.

V usage is TRBV29-1 and J usage is TRBJ1-1; tentative D call: TRBD1 (6 bases). The CDR3 runs 13 residues. Germline V CDR1 and CDR2: SQVTM, ANQGSEA. The ends were cut back, 8 bases at V and 1 base at J, with 14 bases in the middle. CDR3 residues: CSTLRGGNTEAFF. DNA of the CDR3: TGCAGCACCCTCAGGGGAGGGAACACTGAAGCTTTCTTT.

The rearrangement joins TRBV19 to TRBJ1-1; 7 bases agree with TRBD1. V was pared by 6 bases and J by 4 bases, with 11 bases of the junction left unmatched. The CDR3 has 15 residues. Germline loops: CDR1 LNHDA, CDR2 SQIVND (reference sequence). The CDR3 reads CASRPTGVRGTEAFF. CDR3 DNA sequence: TGTGCCAGTAGACCTACAGGGGTTCGAGGCACTGAAGCTTTCTTT.

The rearrangement links TRBV29-1 to TRBJ2-1; 11 positions agree with TRBD1. The V gene's germline CDR1 is SQVTM and CDR2 ANQGSEA. After removal of 7 bases from V and 1 base from J, the junction contained 3 bases not matched to a gene. CDR3 size: 14 residues. CDR3 coding DNA: TGCAGCGCTAGGGACAGGGGGTCCTACAATGAGCAGTTCTTC. This codes for CSARDRGSYNEQFF.